Each of the 14 T cell receptor beta chains below was sequenced from the same sample in a study of tumor and adjacent non-tumor tissue in lung cancer. The library came from three nested PCR rounds adapted from ARM-PCR protocols. In TCRdb, the multiplex PCR reads were re-called with MiXCR into one record per CDR3 protein. The sample shows 60,000 to 85,000 distinct CDR3 sequences, more than 65% of them seen only once. No cell sorting was done before RNA was extracted from the tissue. More than 3 cm separated this lung sample from the edge of the tumor. The specimen sequenced was distant non-tumor lung tissue. Receptors originate from a man between 65 and 85 years old with non-small cell lung cancer.

This sequence joins TRBV24-1 and TRBJ2-1; D is possibly TRBD2 (5 bases). Per germline, CDR1 KGHDR and CDR2 SFDVKD. The CDR3 runs 12 residues. V was shortened by 6 bases and J by 10 bases, with 12 bases between the two germline ends. CDR3 amino acids: CATSLEGREQFF. CDR3 sequence (DNA): TGTGCCACCAGTTTAGAGGGCCGGGAGCAGTTCTTC.

This clonotype showed up just a few times. The rearrangement joins TRBV6-1 to TRBJ2-3; D gene unclear. The CDR3 loop spans 12 amino acids. Germline V gives CDR1 MNHNS, CDR2 SASEGT. The CDR3 bases are TGTGCAAGCCGTGAATCCAGTTTTACCCAGTATTTT. This translates into CASRESSFTQYF.

CDR3 in DNA: TGCGCCAGCAGCCAAACGAATTGGGGCACGGGAGCTTTCTTT. Encoded protein: CASSQTNWGTGAFF. This sequence joins TRBV4-1 and TRBJ1-1; perhaps TRBD1 as D (5 bases). CDR3 length equals 14 residues. Germline lookup yields CDR1 MGHRA and CDR2 YSYEKL. Trimming cost V 2 bases and J 10 bases, with 17 bases left between them.

On this clonotype itself: The junction and the germline gene differ at one end; a read error may be behind it. The gene calls are TRBV29-1 and TRBJ2-3, with D tentatively TRBD1 or TRBD2 (7 bases each). CDR1 and CDR2 from the germline V gene are SQVTM and ANQGSEA. The CDR3 contains 17 residues. The CDR3 reads CSLFPYVTGRDTDTQYF. The CDR3 region has the DNA TGCAGCTTATTCCCATATGTGACAGGGAGGGACACAGATACGCAGTATTTC.

Of note for this clonotype: Its ends do not fully match the called genes, so a read error is possible. The V and J genes are TRBV11-3 and TRBJ1-1; 7 nucleotides line up with TRBD1. CDR3 length: 16 amino acids. Germline V gene sequence: CDR1 SGHNT, CDR2 YENEEA. For the CDR3, the DNA is TGTGCCAGGTGCTTCCGGGACAGAACCCTGAACTCTGAACCTTTCTTT. It translates to CARCFRDRTLNSEPFF.

This clonotype was seen at least ten times. Germline is not matched at one junction end, which may reflect a read error. The chain couples TRBV5-4 to TRBJ2-2; D not certain. Germline V gene sequence: CDR1 SGHNT, CDR2 YYREEE (reference sequence). The CDR3 is 12 residues long. The CDR3 DNA reads as TGTGCAAGCAGCTCAGAAACCGGGGAGCTGTTTTTT. This gives the protein CASSSETGELFF.

The V and J genes are TRBV10-2 and TRBJ2-5; D is possibly TRBD1 or TRBD2 (5 bases each). V was clipped by 6 bases and J by 1 base, with 12 bases between them. Per germline, CDR1 WSHSY and CDR2 SAAADI. The CDR3 runs 14 residues. CDR3 region: CASRTGRIQETQYF. CDR3 DNA: TGCGCCAGCAGGACGGGACGCATCCAAGAGACCCAGTACTTC.

The J gene is TRBJ1-3, the V gene TRBV12-3 or TRBV12-4; unclear D gene. The CDR3 has 18 amino acids. Trimming stripped 10 bases from V and 0 bases from J, with 25 bases between. CDR3 in amino acids: CAITRPGIGIGSGNTIYF. The CDR3, as DNA: TGTGCCATCACTCGTCCCGGGATAGGGATCGGCTCTGGAAACACCATATATTTT.

Comments on this clonotype: One junction end disagrees with the germline gene, perhaps due to a read error. The genes are TRBV29-1 and TRBJ1-1; D is undetermined. CDR3 length: 12 residues. The germline V gene has CDR1 SQVTM and CDR2 ANQGSEA. Here the CDR3 reads CSVVMGNTETLF. CDR3 nucleotides: TGTAGCGTTGTTATGGGGAACACTGAAACTTTGTTT.

In the case of this clonotype: One end of the junction fails to match germline, which may point to a read error. This chain joins TRBV6-5 and TRBJ2-7; D not resolved. Germline V gene data show CDR1 as MNHEY and CDR2 as SVGAGI. This CDR3 is 14 amino acids long. The CDR3 spells CASSYERNSYEQYF. CDR3 DNA sequence: TGTGCTAGCAGTTACGAACGGAACTCCTACGAGCAGTACTTC.

A few counts support this clonotype. V gene TRBV6-5 combines with J gene TRBJ2-6; 11 nucleotides line up with TRBD1. With 4 bases clipped from V and 14 bases from J, the junction kept 16 bases outside the gene matches. CDR1 and CDR2 (germline): MNHEY, SVGAGI. There are 17 residues in the CDR3. As DNA, the CDR3 is TGTGCCAGCAGTTCCCGGACAGGGGGCTCTGGGGCCAATATCCTGACTTTC. Its protein is CASSSRTGGSGANILTF.

The chain has TRBV13 and TRBJ2-1; TRBD2 agrees at 8 bases. V trimming: 5 bases; J trimming: 16 bases; junction bases outside the gene matches: 16. CDR1 is PRHDT and CDR2 is FYEKMQ in the germline V gene (reference sequence). This CDR3 is built from 14 residues. The DNA for the CDR3 is TGTGCCAGCAGCGCCCCGGGAGGGGCAAATGAGCGTTTCTTC. Translated, it gives CASSAPGGANERFF.

Comments on this clonotype: A read error is possible here, since a much larger clone lies one base away. The CDR3 does not close with the conserved phenylalanine or tryptophan, likely indicating a read error. The V call is TRBV6-5, the J call TRBJ1-2; tentative D call: TRBD1 (6 bases). The CDR3 runs to 14 residues. Germline assignment: CDR1 MNHEY and CDR2 SVGAGI. The CDR3 region is CASSYLGAGYGYTL. CDR3 DNA sequence: TGTGCTAGCAGTTACCTGGGGGCGGGCTATGGCTACACCTTG.

This sequence joins TRBV13 and TRBJ1-1; D remains unclear. The CDR3 is 15 residues long. The V gene lost 5 bases and the J gene lost 5 bases, with 18 bases spanning the gap. The germline V gene has CDR1 PRHDT and CDR2 FYEKMQ (reference sequence). This CDR3 reads CASSLAEGIGTEAFF. The CDR3 nucleotides read TGTGCCAGCAGCCTAGCAGAGGGCATTGGGACTGAAGCTTTCTTT.